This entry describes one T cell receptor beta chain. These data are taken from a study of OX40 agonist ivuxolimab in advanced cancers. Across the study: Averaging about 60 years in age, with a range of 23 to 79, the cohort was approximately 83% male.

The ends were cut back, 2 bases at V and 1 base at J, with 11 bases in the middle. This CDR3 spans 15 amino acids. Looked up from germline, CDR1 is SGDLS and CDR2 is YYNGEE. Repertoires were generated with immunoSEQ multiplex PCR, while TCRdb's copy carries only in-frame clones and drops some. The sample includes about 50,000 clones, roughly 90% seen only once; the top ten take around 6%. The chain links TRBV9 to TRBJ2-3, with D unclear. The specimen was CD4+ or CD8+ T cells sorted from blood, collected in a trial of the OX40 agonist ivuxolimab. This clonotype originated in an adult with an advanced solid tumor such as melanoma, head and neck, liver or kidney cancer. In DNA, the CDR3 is TGTGCCAGCAGCGTCGAGGTACACCGCACAGATACGCAGTATTTT. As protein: CASSVEVHRTDTQYF.